The rows below give T cell receptor beta chains drawn from one sample of a study of identifying expanded T cells in peripheral blood. Here immunoSEQ multiplex PCR was the method, and the copy in TCRdb shows in-frame clones only, minus some. Of about 85,000 clones listed, approximately 90% are singletons. Sequenced material: blood. The receptor source for this set is a person between 18 and 69 years old in good health. Each CDR3 is given with its conserved first and last residue. D genes are given only for firm matches. Size tells how often a clone was seen (once, few, many) or the class of an expanded clone, and some rows leave it out.

>TRBJ1-6|TRBV18|NA|TRBD1
CASSPAGTGLNSPLHF
TGTGCCAGCTCACCGGCGGGGACAGGGTTAAATTCACCCCTCCACTTT
>TRBJ2-7|TRBV7-2|NA|TRBD2
CASSLGSGGSYEQYF
TGTGCCAGCAGCTTAGGCAGCGGGGGGTCCTACGAGCAGTACTTC
>TRBJ1-4|TRBV5-1|NA|NA
CASSLRSPRSNEKLFF
TGCGCCAGCAGCCTTCGGTCCCCCCGTAGCAATGAAAAACTGTTTTTT
>TRBJ1-2|TRBV5-6|NA|NA
CASSLGQIYGYTF
TGTGCCAGCAGCTTGGGGCAGATCTATGGCTACACCTTC
>TRBJ1-1|TRBV29-1|NA|NA
CSGEQGMNTEAFF
TGCAGCGGCGAACAGGGCATGAACACTGAAGCTTTCTTT
>TRBJ1-3|TRBV11-2|NA|NA
CASSRQNPAGTIYF
TGTGCCAGCAGCCGACAGAACCCCGCGGGCACCATATATTTT
>TRBJ2-5|TRBV6-5|NA|NA
CALGQRQETQYF
TGTGCCCTCGGACAGAGACAAGAGACCCAGTACTTC
>TRBJ1-1|TRBV19|NA|NA
CASGGRNTEAFF
TGTGCCAGTGGCGGGAGGAACACTGAAGCTTTCTTT
>TRBJ1-4|TRBV7-9|NA|TRBD1
CASLGTGTTNEKLFF
TGTGCCAGCCTGGGGACAGGGACCACTAATGAAAAACTGTTTTTT
>TRBJ1-5|TRBV28|NA|TRBD1
CASSPSGQGKIEPQHF
TGTGCCAGCAGCCCCTCAGGACAGGGGAAGATAGAGCCCCAGCATTTT
>TRBJ1-5|TRBV10-2|NA|TRBD1
CASTLTGGGQPQHF
TGCGCCAGCACCTTAACAGGGGGTGGACAGCCCCAGCATTTT
>TRBJ2-7|TRBV10-3|once|NA
CDGAVRRYPNYEQYF
TGTGACGGGGCAGTCCGTCGGTACCCGAACTACGAGCAGTACTTC
>TRBJ2-3|TRBV4-3|NA|NA
CASSQALGGAGINTQYF
TGCGCCAGCAGCCAGGCTTTAGGCGGGGCAGGGATCAATACGCAGTATTTT
>TRBJ1-6|TRBV5-1|NA|TRBD1
CASSPGTGDSPLHF
TGCGCCAGCAGCCCCGGGACAGGTGACTCACCCCTCCACTTT
>TRBJ2-7|TRBV15|NA|NA
CATSRSDYEQYF
TGTGCCACCAGCAGATCCGACTACGAGCAGTACTTC
>TRBJ2-1|TRBV23-1|NA|TRBD2
CASSQGLAGVTSYNEQFF
TGCGCCAGCAGTCAAGGGCTAGCGGGGGTGACGTCCTACAATGAGCAGTTCTTC
>TRBJ2-1|TRBV6-6|once|NA
CASSRSLLSEGEFF
TGTGCCAGCAGCCGATCCCTCCTTAGTGAAGGCGAGTTCTTC
>TRBJ1-4|TRBV4-3|NA|NA
CASSQGGGATNEKLFF
TGCGCCAGCAGCCAGGGGGGTGGAGCAACTAATGAAAAACTGTTTTTT
>TRBJ1-5|TRBV7-8|NA|NA
CASSPDEGQPQHF
TGTGCCAGCAGCCCAGACGAGGGGCAGCCCCAGCATTTT
>TRBJ2-1|TRBV4-3|NA|NA
CASSHGRVTSYNEQFF
TGCGCCAGCAGCCACGGACGGGTCACCTCCTACAATGAGCAGTTCTTC
>TRBJ1-3|TRBV28|NA|NA
CASMRSSGNTIYF
TGTGCCAGCATGCGATCATCTGGAAACACCATATATTTT
>TRBJ2-3|TRBV5-1|NA|NA
CASSFFTGPSTDTQYF
TGCGCCAGCAGCTTCTTTACAGGGCCTAGCACAGATACGCAGTATTTT
>TRBJ1-6|TRBV5-1|few|NA
CASSLDSRSSPLHF
TGCGCCAGCAGCTTGGACAGTAGAAGTTCACCCCTCCACTTT
>TRBJ1-1|TRBV5-4|once|TRBD1
CASSFRGTEAFF
TGTGCCAGCAGCTTCAGGGGGACTGAAGCTTTCTTT
>TRBJ1-2|TRBV7-2|NA|NA
CASSPRGGVYGYTF
TGTGCCAGCAGCCCCCGTGGGGGAGTCTATGGCTACACCTTC
>TRBJ1-6|TRBV4-2|NA|NA
CASSQDSSAPSSPLHF
TGTGCCAGCAGCCAAGATAGTTCTGCCCCCAGTTCACCCCTCCACTTT
>TRBJ1-2|TRBV11-2|NA|NA
CASSPPTGSLVTF
TGTGCCAGCAGCCCTCCCACAGGGTCCTTGGTTACCTTC
>TRBJ1-2|TRBV18|NA|NA
CASSTPGRNYGYTF
TGTGCCAGCTCAACACCGGGACGGAATTATGGCTACACCTTC
>TRBJ2-5|TRBV18|NA|NA
CASTSSFRGQETQYF
TGTGCCAGCACCTCCTCCTTTCGGGGCCAAGAGACCCAGTACTTC
>TRBJ1-6|TRBV6-5|NA|NA
CASSYSSETPLHF
TGTGCCAGCAGTTACTCGTCCGAGACACCCCTCCACTTT
>TRBJ2-5|TRBV7-2|NA|NA
CASSLASTVTQYF
TGTGCCAGCAGCTTAGCGTCTACTGTGACCCAGTACTTC
>TRBJ1-1|TRBV6-1|few|TRBD1
CASSSVQGDREAFF
TGTGCCAGCAGTTCCGTACAGGGGGATCGTGAAGCTTTCTTT
>TRBJ2-3|TRBV18|NA|NA
CASSPSDTQYF
TGTGCCAGCTCACCATCAGATACGCAGTATTTT
>TRBJ1-6|TRBV9|NA|NA
CASSVEKGSSYNSPLHF
TGTGCCAGCAGCGTAGAAAAGGGAAGCTCCTATAATTCACCCCTCCACTTT